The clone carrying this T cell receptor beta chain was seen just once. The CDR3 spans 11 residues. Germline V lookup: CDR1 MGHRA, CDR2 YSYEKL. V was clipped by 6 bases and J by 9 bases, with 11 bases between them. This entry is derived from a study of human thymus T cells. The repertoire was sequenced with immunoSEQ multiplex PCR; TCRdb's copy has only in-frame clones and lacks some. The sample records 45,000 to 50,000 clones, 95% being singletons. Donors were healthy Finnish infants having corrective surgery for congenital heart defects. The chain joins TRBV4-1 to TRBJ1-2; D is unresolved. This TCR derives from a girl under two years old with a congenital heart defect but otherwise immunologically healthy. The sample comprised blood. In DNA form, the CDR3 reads TGCGCCAGCAGACGGGAGCGGAGCTACACCTTC. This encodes CASRRERSYTF.